The sequence of this T cell receptor beta chain was determined in a study of T-cell reconstitution after alpha-beta-depleted transplantation in children. With 4 bases clipped from V and 8 bases from J, the junction kept 11 bases outside the gene matches. The CDR3 consists of 14 residues. Germline V gives CDR1 SGHTS, CDR2 YDEGEE. Unique molecular identifiers were used to barcode this TCRbeta library. Each CDR3 protein is one row after TCRdb ran MiXCR on the PCR reads. The data contain around 380,000 distinct CDR3 sequences, roughly 10% of them singletons. The genes are TRBV5-8 and TRBJ1-2; TRBD1 matches at 7 bases. This clonotype originated in a human donor who donated a stem cell graft to a child with acute myeloid leukemia. The sample consisted of PBMCs from the stem cell graft donor, taken from the stem cell graft. CDR3 loop: CASSQTGSWSGYTF. CDR3 bases: TGTGCCAGCAGCCAGACAGGGTCGTGGTCGGGCTACACCTTC.